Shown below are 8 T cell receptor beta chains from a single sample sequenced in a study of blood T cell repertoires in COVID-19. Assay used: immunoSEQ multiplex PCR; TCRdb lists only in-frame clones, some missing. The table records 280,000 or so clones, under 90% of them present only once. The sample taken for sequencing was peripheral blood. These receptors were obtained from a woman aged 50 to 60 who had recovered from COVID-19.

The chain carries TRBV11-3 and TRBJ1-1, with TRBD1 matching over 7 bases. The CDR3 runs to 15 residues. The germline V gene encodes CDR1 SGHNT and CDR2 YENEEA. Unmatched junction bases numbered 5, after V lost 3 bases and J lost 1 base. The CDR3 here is CASSLTGSANTEAFF. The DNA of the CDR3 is TGTGCCAGCAGCTTGACAGGGAGCGCGAACACTGAAGCTTTCTTT.

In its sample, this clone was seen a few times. CDR3 sequence (DNA): TGTGCCAGCAGTTTTAACAGGGGGCTTAGCTATGGCTACACCTTC. As protein: CASSFNRGLSYGYTF. V and J are TRBV28 and TRBJ1-2; 9 nucleotides match TRBD1. Trimming at V came to 3 bases and at J to 4 bases, leaving 6 bases not matched to a gene. This CDR3 has 15 amino acids. Germline CDR1 MDHEN, CDR2 SYDVKM.

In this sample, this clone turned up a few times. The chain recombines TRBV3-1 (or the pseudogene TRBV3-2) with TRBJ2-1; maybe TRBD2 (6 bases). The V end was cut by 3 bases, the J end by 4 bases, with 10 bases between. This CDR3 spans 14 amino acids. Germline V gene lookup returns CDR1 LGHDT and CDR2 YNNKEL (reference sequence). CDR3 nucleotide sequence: TGTGCCAGCAGCCACCTGGGACTTTACAATGAGCAGTTCTTC. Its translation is CASSHLGLYNEQFF.

The DNA for the CDR3 is TGTGCCAGCAGTGACTCGTCGGGAAGTGGCATTCAGTACTTC. As protein: CASSDSSGSGIQYF. The chain is built from TRBV5-6 and TRBJ2-4, with D possibly matching TRBD2 (5 bases). Deletions cut 5 bases from V and 9 bases from J, with 18 bases between. Germline CDR1 and CDR2: SGHDT and YYEEEE. This CDR3 spans 14 amino acids. Combining the CDR3 with reference TRBV5-6 and TRBJ2-4 gives the whole variable domain DAGVTQSPTHLIKTRGQQVTLRCSPKSGHDTVSWYQQALGQGPQFIFQYYEEEERQRGNFPDRFSGHQFPNYSSELNVNALLLGDSALYLCASSDSSGSGIQYFGAGTRLSVL.

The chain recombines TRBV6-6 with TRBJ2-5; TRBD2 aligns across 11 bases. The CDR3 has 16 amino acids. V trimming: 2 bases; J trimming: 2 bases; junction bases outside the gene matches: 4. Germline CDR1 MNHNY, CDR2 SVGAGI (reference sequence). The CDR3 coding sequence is TGTGCCAGCAGTTACACCCTAGCGGGGGGACAAGAGACCCAGTACTTC. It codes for CASSYTLAGGQETQYF.

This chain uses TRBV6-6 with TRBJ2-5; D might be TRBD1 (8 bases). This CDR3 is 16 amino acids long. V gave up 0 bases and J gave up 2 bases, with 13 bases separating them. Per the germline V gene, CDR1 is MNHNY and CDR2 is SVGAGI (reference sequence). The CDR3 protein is CASSYSGQGGQETQYF. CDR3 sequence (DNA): TGTGCCAGCAGTTACTCCGGACAGGGAGGGCAAGAGACCCAGTACTTC.

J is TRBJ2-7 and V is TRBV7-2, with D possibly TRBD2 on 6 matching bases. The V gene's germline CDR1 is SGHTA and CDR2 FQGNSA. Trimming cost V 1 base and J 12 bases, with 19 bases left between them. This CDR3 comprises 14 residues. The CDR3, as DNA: TGTGCCAGCAGCTTAGAATCGGCTAGCGCATATGCGTACTTC. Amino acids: CASSLESASAYAYF.

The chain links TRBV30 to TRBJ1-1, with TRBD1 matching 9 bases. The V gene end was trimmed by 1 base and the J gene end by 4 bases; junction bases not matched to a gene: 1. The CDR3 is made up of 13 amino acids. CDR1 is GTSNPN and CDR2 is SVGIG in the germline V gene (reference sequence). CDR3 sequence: CAWSGQGVTEAFF. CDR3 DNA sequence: TGTGCCTGGAGTGGACAGGGGGTCACTGAAGCTTTCTTT.